This TCR beta chain was identified in a study of CD8+CD57+ T cells in acquired aplastic anemia. Genomic DNA constituted the template upon which TCR beta VDJ and CDR3 profiling was performed. TCRdb ran MiXCR on the reads and lists one entry per CDR3 protein. The sample consists of 150,000 to 200,000 distinct CDR3 sequences, 47% of them appearing once. By flow cytometry, patients selected for sequencing had shown an expansion of CD8+CD57+ cells. Germline V CDR1 and CDR2: SGHAT, FQNNGV. CDR3 length: 15 residues. The J segment lost 7 bases and the V segment lost 0 bases, leaving 9 bases of the junction unmatched.

This chain connects TRBV11-2 to TRBJ2-7; TRBD2 aligns across 7 bases. The TCR comes from a human donor with aplastic anemia. What was sequenced was sorted CD4+, CD8+, or CD8+CD57+ T cells (not recorded which) from PBMCs. The CDR3 DNA sequence: TGTGCCAGCAGCTTAGATCGGACGCCGGGGGGAGAGCAGTACTTC. Amino acid sequence: CASSLDRTPGGEQYF.